The clone carrying this T cell receptor (beta chain) has just one count. Its antigen is undetermined. This sample was taken from a study of radiotherapy plus CTLA-4 blockade in lung cancer. In the study overall: With roughly 30% of patients having disease control, objective responses were seen in 15% to 20%. General observations from the study: Tumor-derived TCR clones expanded in blood after radiotherapy plus ipilimumab.

The CDR3 totals 14 residues. The V end was cut by 1 base, the J end by 0 bases, with 7 bases between. Looked up from germline, CDR1 is MGHRA and CDR2 is YSYEKL. Profiled with immunoSEQ multiplex PCR; TCRdb holds only in-frame clones, not every one. The top ten hold roughly 14% of the sample, which has tens of thousands of clones, around 75% seen once. CTLA-4 blockade with ipilimumab, together with focal radiation, was given to patients with chemo-refractory metastatic non-small-cell lung cancer. This receptor was taken from a human donor with non-small cell lung cancer that progressed on radiotherapy plus ipilimumab. The V call is TRBV4-1, the J call TRBJ2-7; D uncertain. The sample here was peripheral blood, taken from a patient treated with radiotherapy plus ipilimumab. The CDR3: CASSQAASSYEQYF. The CDR3 coding sequence is TGCGCCAGCAGCCAAGCGGCAAGCTCCTACGAGCAGTACTTC.